Presented here are 9 T cell receptor beta chains from one specimen sequenced in a study of blood T cell repertoires in COVID-19. Method: immunoSEQ multiplex PCR; TCRdb's copy keeps in-frame clones and lacks some. The sample records some 63,000 clones, approximately 85% being singletons. Input material: peripheral blood. The receptors were sampled from a human donor in a cohort sampled during active COVID-19.

Only a few counts were recorded for this clone. This chain uses TRBV6-5 with TRBJ1-5, with 10 bases lining up with TRBD1. Germline trimming cut 5 bases from V and 3 bases from J; bases unmatched to any gene: 4. CDR3 length: 15 amino acids. CDR1 is MNHEY and CDR2 is SVGAGI in the germline V gene. The CDR3 sequence is CASSRTGGVNQPQHF. The CDR3 nucleotides are TGTGCCAGCAGTCGGACAGGGGGTGTCAATCAGCCCCAGCATTTT.

J is TRBJ2-1 and V is TRBV3-1 (or the pseudogene TRBV3-2); the match to TRBD1 covers 8 bases. The CDR3 is 15 amino acids. Germline trimming cut 0 bases from V and 7 bases from J; bases unmatched to any gene: 5. Germline V gene lookup returns CDR1 LGHDT and CDR2 YNNKEL (reference sequence). Written as DNA, the CDR3 is TGTGCCAGCAGCCAAGATTGGACAGGGCGGAATGAGCAGTTCTTC. Translated: CASSQDWTGRNEQFF.

The V and J genes are TRBV6-2 or TRBV6-3 and TRBJ1-2; D not resolved. The V end lost 0 bases, the J end lost 8 bases, and 16 bases lay between the germline ends. CDR3 length equals 15 residues. Germline assignment: CDR1 MNHEY and CDR2 SVGEGT. In DNA form, the CDR3 reads TGTGCCAGCAGTTACTCGAACGGCGGACTTGGGGGCTACACCTTC. It translates to CASSYSNGGLGGYTF.

The chain is built from TRBV6-2 or TRBV6-3 and TRBJ1-1; possibly TRBD1 for D (6 bases). This CDR3 contains 16 residues. CDR1 is MNHEY and CDR2 is SVGEGT in the germline V gene. Trimming took 2 bases from V and 0 from J, leaving 13 bases between them. The CDR3 sequence: CASSYPRGSMNTEAFF. CDR3 nucleotides: TGTGCCAGCAGTTACCCCAGGGGCTCTATGAACACTGAAGCTTTCTTT.

The V and J genes are TRBV5-6 and TRBJ1-1; D possibly corresponds to TRBD1 (5 bases). This CDR3 has 14 residues. In germline, CDR1 is SGHDT, CDR2 YYEEEE. V lost 0 bases and J 4 bases, leaving 10 bases between the germline ends. The CDR3 DNA is TGTGCCAGCAGCTTGGACGGGGGAAGCACTGAAGCTTTCTTT. Residues: CASSLDGGSTEAFF.

This chain links TRBV7-2 with TRBJ2-2; 10 nucleotides line up with TRBD2. The junction had 0 bases not matched to a gene; V was cut back by 1 base and J by 4 bases. The length of the CDR3 is 15 residues. Germline V gene sequence: CDR1 SGHTA, CDR2 FQGNSA. In DNA form, the CDR3 reads TGTGCCAGCAGCTTAGGACTAGCGGGCACCGGGGAGCTGTTTTTT. Translated, it gives CASSLGLAGTGELFF.

The chain links TRBV9 to TRBJ2-3, with 7 bases lining up with TRBD1. The CDR3 contains 15 residues. Germline V gene lookup returns CDR1 SGDLS and CDR2 YYNGEE. The V and J ends lost 4 bases and 2 bases, in that order; junction bases with no gene match: 7. The CDR3 nucleotides read TGTGCCAGCAGCCGAGCCGGGACAGACACAGATACGCAGTATTTT. This sequence encodes CASSRAGTDTDTQYF.

This chain uses TRBV18 with TRBJ2-3; TRBD1 matches at 8 bases. The CDR3 length is 18 residues. Trimming at V came to 2 bases and at J to 6 bases, leaving 16 bases not matched to a gene. The germline CDR1 and CDR2 sequences are KGHSH and LQKENI. The CDR3 region has the DNA TGTGCCAGCTCACCAACAATGGTTGGCCAGGGGGCCCACGATACGCAGTATTTT. Encoded protein: CASSPTMVGQGAHDTQYF.

This chain links TRBV5-6 with TRBJ1-1, with D hard to call. CDR1 SGHDT and CDR2 YYEEEE come from the germline V gene. Trimming left V 2 bases short and J 6 bases short, with 11 bases between. The CDR3 extends over 13 amino acids. DNA of the CDR3: TGTGCCAGCAGCTTATCCTCTCCCGCTGAAGCTTTCTTT. This gives the protein CASSLSSPAEAFF.